The 5 T cell receptor beta chains presented below share a single source sample, sequenced in a study of T cells in Graves' hyperthyroidism and ophthalmopathy. Researchers took RNA transcripts and amplified the TCR beta CDR3 regions from them. The HTBI primer set was used in a first-round RT-PCR of the TCR CDR3. TCRdb itself ran the multiplex PCR reads through MiXCR, one entry per CDR3 protein. The table includes around 350,000 distinct CDR3 sequences, about 14% detected once. The specimen sequenced was blood. These receptors all come from a woman aged 25 to 39 with Graves' ophthalmopathy.

This clonotype has a count of ten or more. The chain uses TRBV7-8 and TRBJ1-1, with unresolved D. V shed 2 bases and J shed 0 bases, with 7 bases lying between them. The germline CDR1 and CDR2 sequences are SGHVS and FQNEAQ. The CDR3 runs 14 residues. CDR3 DNA sequence: TGTGCCAGCAGCTTATGGATGATGAACACTGAAGCTTTCTTT. As protein: CASSLWMMNTEAFF.

This clonotype was found many times. This rearrangement joins TRBV2 to TRBJ2-5; D uncertain. The CDR3 contains 13 residues. Germline V gene lookup returns CDR1 SNHLY and CDR2 FYNNEI. The V gene lost 7 bases and the J gene lost 5 bases, with 14 bases spanning the gap. The CDR3: CASMKWLGETQYF. The DNA for the CDR3 is TGTGCCAGCATGAAGTGGCTGGGGGAGACCCAGTACTTC.

As for this clonotype: This may be a read error: a much more frequent sequence differs by one nucleotide. J is TRBJ2-1 and V is TRBV28, with TRBD1 matching 7 bases. CDR1 and CDR2 (germline): MDHEN, SYDVKM. The CDR3 runs 13 residues. CDR3 region: CASSVGQNNGQFF. CDR3 sequence (DNA): TGTGCCAGCAGTGTGGGACAGAACAATGGGCAGTTCTTC.

Ten or more counts support this clonotype. This chain joins TRBV2 and TRBJ2-2; 10 nucleotides match TRBD2. The CDR3 runs to 15 residues. Losses at the gene ends were 6 bases for V and 4 bases for J; bases not matched to a gene: 5. CDR1 is SNHLY, CDR2 FYNNEI, per germline. CDR3 amino acids: CASSSRTSGTGELFF. The CDR3, as DNA: TGTGCCAGCAGCTCCCGGACTAGCGGCACCGGGGAGCTGTTTTTT.

In this sample, this clonotype turned up a few times. The CDR3: CASSQDLTGVYSPLHF. The CDR3 DNA sequence: TGCGCCAGCAGCCAAGATCTCACAGGGGTATATTCACCCCTCCACTTT. The V call is TRBV4-1, the J call TRBJ1-6, with 7 bases fitting TRBD1. The CDR3 runs 16 residues. Trimming removed 0 bases from V and 8 bases from J; junction bases left unmatched: 7. The germline V gene encodes CDR1 MGHRA and CDR2 YSYEKL.